These T cell receptor beta chains were read from a single sample in a study of post-analysis software for immune sequencing data. TCRdb re-analysed the PCR reads in MiXCR, keeping a single row per CDR3 protein. The sample gives more than 450,000 distinct CDR3 sequences, roughly two fifths of which show up once; 1.5% to 2% is in the top ten. Material: blood. Every receptor here comes from a girl aged 10-17 years with multiple sclerosis. CDR3s include the opening cysteine and the closing phenylalanine or tryptophan. Each record gives: J gene, V gene, D gene, clone size, CDR3 protein, CDR3 DNA. D genes are given only for firm matches. Clone size is stated in some rows and not others, as once, few, many or a class when expanded.

J gene: TRBJ1-2; V gene: TRBV6-1; D gene: NA; clone size: few; CDR3 protein: CASRSRDPRPANYGYTF; CDR3 DNA: TGTGCCAGCAGGTCCCGGGACCCCAGACCCGCTAACTATGGCTACACCTTC
J gene: TRBJ1-5; V gene: TRBV5-5; D gene: NA; clone size: NA; CDR3 protein: CASSREEAANQPQHF; CDR3 DNA: TGTGCCAGCAGCCGTGAGGAGGCGGCCAATCAGCCCCAGCATTTT
J gene: TRBJ1-2; V gene: TRBV7-9; D gene: TRBD1; clone size: few; CDR3 protein: CASLEGDRGGYTF; CDR3 DNA: TGTGCCAGCCTGGAGGGGGACAGGGGTGGCTACACCTTC
J gene: TRBJ1-1; V gene: TRBV5-1; D gene: NA; clone size: NA; CDR3 protein: CASSLAPGAPDTEAFF; CDR3 DNA: TGCGCCAGCAGCTTGGCCCCGGGGGCGCCCGACACTGAAGCTTTCTTT
J gene: TRBJ2-1; V gene: TRBV10-3; D gene: NA; clone size: NA; CDR3 protein: CAISDEGREQFF; CDR3 DNA: TGTGCCATCAGTGATGAGGGGCGCGAGCAGTTCTTC
J gene: TRBJ2-7; V gene: TRBV5-1; D gene: NA; clone size: NA; CDR3 protein: CASSVRDGSSYEQYF; CDR3 DNA: TGCGCCAGCAGCGTCCGGGACGGGAGCTCCTACGAGCAGTACTTC
J gene: TRBJ2-4; V gene: TRBV6-5; D gene: NA; clone size: few; CDR3 protein: CASSRAGENIQYF; CDR3 DNA: TGTGCCAGCAGTCGCGCTGGGGAAAACATTCAGTACTTC
J gene: TRBJ1-2; V gene: TRBV7-8; D gene: TRBD1; clone size: NA; CDR3 protein: CASSVRGLKDYGYTF; CDR3 DNA: TGTGCCAGCAGTGTAAGGGGGCTTAAAGACTATGGCTACACCTTC
J gene: TRBJ2-3; V gene: TRBV6-5; D gene: NA; clone size: NA; CDR3 protein: CASSSRTVRADTQYF; CDR3 DNA: TGTGCCAGCAGTTCACGGACAGTCAGGGCAGATACGCAGTATTTT
J gene: TRBJ2-5; V gene: TRBV5-1; D gene: TRBD1; clone size: NA; CDR3 protein: CASSRGQYQETQYF; CDR3 DNA: TGCGCCAGCAGCCGGGGACAGTATCAAGAGACCCAGTACTTC
J gene: TRBJ2-5; V gene: TRBV7-2; D gene: NA; clone size: NA; CDR3 protein: CASSVLGRETQYF; CDR3 DNA: TGTGCCAGCAGCGTCCTCGGTCGGGAGACCCAGTACTTC
J gene: TRBJ2-7; V gene: TRBV2; D gene: NA; clone size: NA; CDR3 protein: CASSDLPGTSYEQYF; CDR3 DNA: TGTGCCAGCAGTGATCTGCCAGGAACATCCTACGAGCAGTACTTC
J gene: TRBJ2-1; V gene: TRBV5-5; D gene: TRBD1; clone size: NA; CDR3 protein: CASSSLTGGFSSYNEQFF; CDR3 DNA: TGTGCCAGCAGCTCATTGACAGGGGGCTTTAGCTCCTACAATGAGCAGTTCTTC
J gene: TRBJ2-1; V gene: TRBV20-1; D gene: NA; clone size: few; CDR3 protein: CSARTSLGAVYNEQFF; CDR3 DNA: TGCAGTGCTAGGACCTCATTAGGGGCGGTGTACAATGAGCAGTTCTTC
J gene: TRBJ2-6; V gene: TRBV5-6; D gene: NA; clone size: few; CDR3 protein: CASSLAPGSITGANVLTF; CDR3 DNA: TGTGCCAGCAGCTTGGCCCCGGGCAGCATTACTGGGGCCAACGTCCTGACTTTC
J gene: TRBJ2-1; V gene: TRBV12-3/TRBV12-4; D gene: NA; clone size: NA; CDR3 protein: CASSLESRIGASDEQFF; CDR3 DNA: TGTGCCAGCAGTTTAGAGAGTCGAATAGGGGCCAGCGATGAGCAGTTCTTC
J gene: TRBJ2-2; V gene: TRBV27; D gene: NA; clone size: NA; CDR3 protein: CASRRGANTGELFF; CDR3 DNA: TGTGCCAGCAGGAGGGGGGCGAACACCGGGGAGCTGTTTTTT
J gene: TRBJ2-1; V gene: TRBV7-9; D gene: TRBD1; clone size: NA; CDR3 protein: CASSPGRTGGNHNEQFF; CDR3 DNA: TGTGCCAGCAGCCCCGGGAGGACAGGGGGCAATCATAATGAGCAGTTCTTC
J gene: TRBJ2-7; V gene: TRBV21-1; D gene: NA; clone size: NA; CDR3 protein: CASSKALPGGCYEQYF; CDR3 DNA: TGTGCCAGCAGCAAAGCGCTTCCGGGGGGCTGCTACGAGCAGTACTTC
J gene: TRBJ1-4; V gene: TRBV5-1; D gene: NA; clone size: few; CDR3 protein: CASSPGHLNEKLFF; CDR3 DNA: TGCGCCAGCAGCCCTGGACACCTTAATGAAAAACTGTTTTTT
J gene: TRBJ2-5; V gene: TRBV7-9; D gene: NA; clone size: NA; CDR3 protein: CASSPGRTGLVKQYF; CDR3 DNA: TGTGCCAGCAGCCCCGGAAGGACGGGCCTAGTAAAGCAGTACTTC
J gene: TRBJ1-1; V gene: TRBV9; D gene: NA; clone size: few; CDR3 protein: CASSVGGGVTEAFF; CDR3 DNA: TGTGCCAGCAGCGTAGGGGGAGGGGTGACTGAAGCTTTCTTT
J gene: TRBJ1-1; V gene: TRBV19; D gene: TRBD1; clone size: NA; CDR3 protein: CASSEPGQGARGPFLEAFF; CDR3 DNA: TGTGCCAGTAGTGAACCAGGACAGGGGGCGCGGGGACCGTTTTTGGAAGCTTTCTTT
J gene: TRBJ2-7; V gene: TRBV5-1; D gene: NA; clone size: once; CDR3 protein: CASSLVASGYEQYF; CDR3 DNA: TGCGCCAGCAGCTTGGTAGCGTCAGGCTACGAGCAGTACTTC
J gene: TRBJ1-5; V gene: TRBV6-6; D gene: TRBD1; clone size: few; CDR3 protein: CAGTGQGDQPQHF; CDR3 DNA: TGTGCCGGGACCGGACAGGGGGATCAGCCCCAGCATTTT
J gene: TRBJ1-2; V gene: TRBV5-1; D gene: NA; clone size: NA; CDR3 protein: CASSLVAGVDSGYTF; CDR3 DNA: TGCGCCAGCAGCTTGGTGGCGGGGGTAGACTCTGGCTACACCTTC
J gene: TRBJ2-7; V gene: TRBV6-5; D gene: TRBD1; clone size: few; CDR3 protein: CASSYHGTGGSYEQYF; CDR3 DNA: TGTGCCAGCAGTTACCACGGGACAGGGGGGTCCTACGAGCAGTACTTC
J gene: TRBJ2-5; V gene: TRBV5-1; D gene: NA; clone size: NA; CDR3 protein: CASSLADPEETQYF; CDR3 DNA: TGCGCCAGCAGCTTGGCTGACCCTGAAGAGACCCAGTACTTC
J gene: TRBJ2-3; V gene: TRBV29-1; D gene: TRBD1; clone size: NA; CDR3 protein: CSGTGRLTDTQYF; CDR3 DNA: TGCAGCGGGACAGGGCGCCTCACAGATACGCAGTATTTT
J gene: TRBJ1-1; V gene: TRBV7-9; D gene: NA; clone size: NA; CDR3 protein: CSSRSPGGLTGFTEAFF; CDR3 DNA: TGTTCCAGCCGAAGCCCGGGCGGTCTCACGGGGTTCACTGAAGCTTTCTTT
J gene: TRBJ1-2; V gene: TRBV12-3/TRBV12-4; D gene: NA; clone size: NA; CDR3 protein: CASSDRIDYGYTF; CDR3 DNA: TGTGCCAGCAGCGACAGGATAGACTATGGCTACACCTTC
J gene: TRBJ1-5; V gene: TRBV20-1; D gene: NA; clone size: NA; CDR3 protein: CSARGISNQPQHF; CDR3 DNA: TGCAGTGCTAGAGGGATAAGCAATCAGCCCCAGCATTTT